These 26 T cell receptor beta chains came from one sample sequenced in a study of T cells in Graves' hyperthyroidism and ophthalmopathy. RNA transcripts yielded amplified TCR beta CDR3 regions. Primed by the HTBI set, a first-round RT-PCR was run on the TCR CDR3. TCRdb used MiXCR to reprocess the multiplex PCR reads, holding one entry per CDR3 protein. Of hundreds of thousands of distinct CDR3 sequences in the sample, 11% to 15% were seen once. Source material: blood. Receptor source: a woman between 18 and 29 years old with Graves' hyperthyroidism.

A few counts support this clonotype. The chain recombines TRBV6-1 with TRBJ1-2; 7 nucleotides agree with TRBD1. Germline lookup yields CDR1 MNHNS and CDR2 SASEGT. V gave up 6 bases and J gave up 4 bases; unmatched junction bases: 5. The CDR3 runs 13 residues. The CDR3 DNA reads TGTGCCAGCAGAAGGGGGCTTGGCTATGGCTACACCTTC. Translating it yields CASRRGLGYGYTF.

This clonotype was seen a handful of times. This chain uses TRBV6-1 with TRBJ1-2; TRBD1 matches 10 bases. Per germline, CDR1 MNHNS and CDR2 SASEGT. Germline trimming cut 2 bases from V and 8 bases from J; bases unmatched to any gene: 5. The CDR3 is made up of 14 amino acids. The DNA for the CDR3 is TGTGCCAGCAGTGAACCGGGGGACAGGGGCGGCTACACCTTC. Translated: CASSEPGDRGGYTF.

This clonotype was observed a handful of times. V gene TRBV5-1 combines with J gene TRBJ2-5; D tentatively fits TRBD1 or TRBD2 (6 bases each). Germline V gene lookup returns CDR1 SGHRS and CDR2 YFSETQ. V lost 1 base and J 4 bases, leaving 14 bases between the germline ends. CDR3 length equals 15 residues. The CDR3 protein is CASSLHAQGGETQYF. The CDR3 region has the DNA TGCGCCAGCAGCTTGCATGCACAGGGAGGAGAGACCCAGTACTTC. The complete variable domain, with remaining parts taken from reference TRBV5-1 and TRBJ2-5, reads KAGVTQTPRYLIKTRGQQVTLSCSPISGHRSVSWYQQTPGQGLQFLFEYFSETQRNKGNFPGRFSGRQFSNSRSEMNVSTLELGDSALYLCASSLHAQGGETQYFGPGTRLLVL.

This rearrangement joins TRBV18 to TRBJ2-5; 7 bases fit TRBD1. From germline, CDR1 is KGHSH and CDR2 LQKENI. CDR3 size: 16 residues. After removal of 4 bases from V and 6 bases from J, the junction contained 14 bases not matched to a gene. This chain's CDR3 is CASSQTFGTDVQTQYF. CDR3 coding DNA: TGTGCCAGCTCACAAACCTTCGGGACAGATGTTCAGACCCAGTACTTC.

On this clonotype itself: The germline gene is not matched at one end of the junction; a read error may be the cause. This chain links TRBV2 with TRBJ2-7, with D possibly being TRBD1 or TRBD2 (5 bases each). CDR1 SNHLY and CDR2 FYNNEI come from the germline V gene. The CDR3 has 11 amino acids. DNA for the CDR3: TGTGCCAGCAGCCCACCGGGACCCATACGCTTC. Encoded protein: CASSPPGPIRF.

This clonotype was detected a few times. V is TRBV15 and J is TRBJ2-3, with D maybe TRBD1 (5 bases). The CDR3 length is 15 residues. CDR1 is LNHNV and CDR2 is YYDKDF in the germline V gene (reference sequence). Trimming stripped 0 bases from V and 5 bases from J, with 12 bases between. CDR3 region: CATSRDTTERDTQYF. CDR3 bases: TGTGCCACCAGCAGAGATACGACAGAGAGAGATACGCAGTATTTT.

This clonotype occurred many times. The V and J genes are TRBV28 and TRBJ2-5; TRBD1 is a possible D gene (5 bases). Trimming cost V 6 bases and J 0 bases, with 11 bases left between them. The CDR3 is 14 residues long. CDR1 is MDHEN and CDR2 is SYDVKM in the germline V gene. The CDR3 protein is CASRLDSYQETQYF. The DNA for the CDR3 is TGTGCCAGCAGACTCGACAGTTACCAAGAGACCCAGTACTTC. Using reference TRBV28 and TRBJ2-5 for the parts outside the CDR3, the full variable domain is DVKVTQSSRYLVKRTGEKVFLECVQDMDHENMFWYRQDPGLGLRLIYFSYDVKMKEKGDIPEGYSVSREKKERFSLILESASTNQTSMYLCASRLDSYQETQYFGPGTRLLVL.

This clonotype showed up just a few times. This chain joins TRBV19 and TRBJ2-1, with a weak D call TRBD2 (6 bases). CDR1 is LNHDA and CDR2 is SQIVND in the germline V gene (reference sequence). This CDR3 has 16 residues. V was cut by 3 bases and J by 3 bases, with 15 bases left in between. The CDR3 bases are TGTGCCAGTAGTATTCAGGCGGGAACAGTCTACAATGAGCAGTTCTTC. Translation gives CASSIQAGTVYNEQFF.

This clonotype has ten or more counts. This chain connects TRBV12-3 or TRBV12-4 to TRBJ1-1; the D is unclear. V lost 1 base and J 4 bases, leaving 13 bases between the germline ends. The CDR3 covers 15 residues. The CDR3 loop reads CASSLVIRESTEAFF. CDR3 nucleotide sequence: TGTGCCAGCAGTTTAGTCATAAGGGAGAGCACTGAAGCTTTCTTT.

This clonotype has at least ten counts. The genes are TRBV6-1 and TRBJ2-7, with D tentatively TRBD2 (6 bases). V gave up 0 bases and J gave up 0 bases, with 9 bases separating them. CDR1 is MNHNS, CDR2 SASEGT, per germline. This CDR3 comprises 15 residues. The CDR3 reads CASSEAWGGSYEQYF. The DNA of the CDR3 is TGTGCCAGCAGTGAAGCCTGGGGAGGCTCCTACGAGCAGTACTTC.

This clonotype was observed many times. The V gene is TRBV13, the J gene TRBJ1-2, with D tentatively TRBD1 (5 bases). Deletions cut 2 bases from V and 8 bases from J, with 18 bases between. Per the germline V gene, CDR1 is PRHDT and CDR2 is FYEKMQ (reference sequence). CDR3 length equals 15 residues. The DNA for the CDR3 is TGTGCCAGCAGCTTATGGGCCGGGGCCCACGGAGGCTACACCTTC. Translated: CASSLWAGAHGGYTF.

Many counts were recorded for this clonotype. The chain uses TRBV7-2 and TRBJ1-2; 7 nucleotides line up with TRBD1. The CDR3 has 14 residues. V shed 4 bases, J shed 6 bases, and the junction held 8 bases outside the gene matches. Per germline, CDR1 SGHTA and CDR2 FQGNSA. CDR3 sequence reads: CASSSPDRVDGYTF. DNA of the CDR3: TGTGCCAGCAGCTCCCCAGACAGGGTGGATGGCTACACCTTC.

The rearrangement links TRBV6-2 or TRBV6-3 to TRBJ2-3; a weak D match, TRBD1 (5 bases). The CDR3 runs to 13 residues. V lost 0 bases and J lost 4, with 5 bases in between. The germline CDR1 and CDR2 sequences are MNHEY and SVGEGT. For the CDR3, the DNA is TGTGCCAGCAGTTACTCGACAGCAGATACGCAGTATTTT. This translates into CASSYSTADTQYF.

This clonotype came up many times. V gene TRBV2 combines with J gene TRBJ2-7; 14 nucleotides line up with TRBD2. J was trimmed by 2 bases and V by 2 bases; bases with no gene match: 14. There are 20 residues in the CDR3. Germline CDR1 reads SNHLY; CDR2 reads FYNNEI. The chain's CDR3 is CASSESGLAGVSALAYEQYF. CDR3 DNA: TGTGCCAGCAGTGAATCGGGACTAGCGGGAGTCTCTGCTCTGGCCTACGAGCAGTACTTC.

The DNA for the CDR3 is TGTGCCACCCCTCTTCCGACTTCGAGTCAAGAGACCCAGTACTTC. This codes for CATPLPTSSQETQYF. The chain recombines TRBV3-1 with TRBJ2-5; D not certain. From germline, CDR1 is LGHDT and CDR2 YNNKEL (reference sequence). The CDR3 runs 15 residues. V was trimmed by 10 bases and J by 2 bases, leaving 20 bases between them.

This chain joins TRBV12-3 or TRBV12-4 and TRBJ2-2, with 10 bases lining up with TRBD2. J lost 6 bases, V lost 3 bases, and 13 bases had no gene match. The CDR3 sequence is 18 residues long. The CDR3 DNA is TGTGCCAGCAGTTTCGGCTCGAGGGGGACTAGCGTTCCCGGGGAGCTGTTTTTT. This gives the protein CASSFGSRGTSVPGELFF.

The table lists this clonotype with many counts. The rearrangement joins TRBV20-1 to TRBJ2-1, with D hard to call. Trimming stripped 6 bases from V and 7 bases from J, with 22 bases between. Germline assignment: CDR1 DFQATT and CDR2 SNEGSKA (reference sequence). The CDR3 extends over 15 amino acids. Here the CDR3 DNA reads TGCAGTGCCCCGAACCCAAATGGCCGCCGGAATGAGCAGTTCTTC. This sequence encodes CSAPNPNGRRNEQFF.

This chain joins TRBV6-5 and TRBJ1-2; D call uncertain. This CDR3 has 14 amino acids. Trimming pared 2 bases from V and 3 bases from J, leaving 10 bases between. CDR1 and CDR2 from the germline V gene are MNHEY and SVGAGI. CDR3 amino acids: CASSYQNYDYGYTF. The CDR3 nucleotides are TGTGCCAGCAGTTACCAAAACTATGACTATGGCTACACCTTC.

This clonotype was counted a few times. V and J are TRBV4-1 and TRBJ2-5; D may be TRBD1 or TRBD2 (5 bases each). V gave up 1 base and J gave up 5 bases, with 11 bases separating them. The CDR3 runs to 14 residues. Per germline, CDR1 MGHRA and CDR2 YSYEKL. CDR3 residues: CASSQGGSGETQYF. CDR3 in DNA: TGCGCCAGCAGCCAAGGGGGGAGTGGGGAGACCCAGTACTTC.

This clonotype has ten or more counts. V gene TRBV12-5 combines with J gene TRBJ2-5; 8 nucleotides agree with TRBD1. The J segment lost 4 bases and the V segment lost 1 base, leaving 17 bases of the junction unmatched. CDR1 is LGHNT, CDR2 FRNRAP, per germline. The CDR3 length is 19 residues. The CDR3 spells CASGLGSKDRGLIPETQYF. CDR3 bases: TGTGCTAGTGGTTTGGGCTCAAAAGACAGGGGCTTAATTCCAGAGACCCAGTACTTC.

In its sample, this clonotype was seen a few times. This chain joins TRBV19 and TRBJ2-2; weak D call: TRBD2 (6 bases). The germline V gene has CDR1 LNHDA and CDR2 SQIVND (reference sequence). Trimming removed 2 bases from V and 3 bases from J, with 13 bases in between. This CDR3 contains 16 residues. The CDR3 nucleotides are TGTGCCAGTAGTATATCCGGGAGATGGGACACCGGGGAGCTGTTTTTT. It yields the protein CASSISGRWDTGELFF.

The CDR3, as DNA: TGTGCCAGCAGTCGACACAGGGGCTCCTACAATGAGCAGTTCTTC. Its translation is CASSRHRGSYNEQFF. This chain connects TRBV6-1 to TRBJ2-1; 7 nucleotides match TRBD1. There are 15 residues in the CDR3. J was trimmed by 0 bases and V by 5 bases; bases with no gene match: 4. The germline V gene encodes CDR1 MNHNS and CDR2 SASEGT.

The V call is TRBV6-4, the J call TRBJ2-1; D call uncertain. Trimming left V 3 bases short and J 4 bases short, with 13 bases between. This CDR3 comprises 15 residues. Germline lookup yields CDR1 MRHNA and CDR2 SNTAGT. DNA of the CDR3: TGTGCCAGCAGTGAATACTACGAACAATACAATGAGCAGTTCTTC. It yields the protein CASSEYYEQYNEQFF.

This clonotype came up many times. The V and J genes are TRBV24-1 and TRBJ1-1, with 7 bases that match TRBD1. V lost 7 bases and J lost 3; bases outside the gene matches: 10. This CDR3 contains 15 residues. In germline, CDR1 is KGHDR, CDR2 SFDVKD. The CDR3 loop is CATSPSGTDYTEAFF. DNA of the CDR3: TGTGCCACCAGCCCATCCGGGACAGACTACACTGAAGCTTTCTTT.

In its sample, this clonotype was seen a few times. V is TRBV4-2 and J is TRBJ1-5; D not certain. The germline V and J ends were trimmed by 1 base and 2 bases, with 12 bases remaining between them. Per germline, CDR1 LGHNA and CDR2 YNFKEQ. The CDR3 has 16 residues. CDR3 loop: CASSQGIVSGNQPQHF. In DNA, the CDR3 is TGTGCCAGCAGCCAAGGGATAGTCAGTGGCAATCAGCCCCAGCATTTT.

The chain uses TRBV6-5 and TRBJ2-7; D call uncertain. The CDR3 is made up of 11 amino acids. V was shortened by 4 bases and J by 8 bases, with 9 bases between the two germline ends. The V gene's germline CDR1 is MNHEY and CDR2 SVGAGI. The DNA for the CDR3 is TGTGCCAGCAGTTGGCGACGGCAGCAGTACTTC. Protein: CASSWRRQQYF.